This TCR beta chain was obtained from a study of T cells after yellow fever vaccination. The CDR3 contains 15 residues. Trimming took 5 bases from V and 3 from J; bases not matched to a gene: 5. Study-wide points: On re-exposure, the response was weaker but peaked faster, at day 5 versus 15. CD4 and CD8 compartments shared a small share of clonotypes.

This clonotype showed up just a few times. What it recognizes is unknown. The TCR cDNA carried a universal primer site and UMIs from 5'RACE template switching. MiXCR, applied by TCRdb to the 5' RACE reads, yields one record per CDR3 protein. The sample records some 400,000 distinct CDR3 sequences, roughly a sixth being singletons. V gene TRBV12-3 or TRBV12-4 combines with J gene TRBJ2-1, with TRBD2 matching 9 bases. The starting material was PBMCs, obtained before the yellow fever booster vaccination. This receptor was taken from a man aged 18 to 35 who received the YFV17D yellow fever vaccine. The CDR3: CASSLSGGGYNEQFF. The CDR3, as DNA: TGTGCCAGCAGTCTTAGCGGGGGCGGCTACAATGAGCAGTTCTTC.